The subject of this entry is one T cell receptor (beta chain). No antigen is known for it. The data are from a study of human T cells and chemical hapten exposure. Time point described: patch test 1, 2 weeks after DPC sensitization. The treatment: therapeutic diphenylcyclopropenone sensitization with weekly scalp DPC. TCRdb re-analysed the RACE reads in MiXCR, keeping a single row per CDR3 protein. This sample has 79,000 or so distinct CDR3 sequences, with approximately 35% found just once. Study-wide points: Patch test score rose with PT1 expanded TCR count, significant at thresholds 8, 16 and 32, not 4.

The germline gives CDR1 MNHEY, CDR2 SVGAGI. The CDR3 extends over 16 amino acids. Germline trimming cut 4 bases from V and 3 bases from J; bases unmatched to any gene: 9. The sample consisted of whole blood, taken in connection with sensitization to the hapten diphenylcyclopropenone (DPC). The chain carries TRBV6-5 and TRBJ1-3, with 7 bases aligning to TRBD1. The sequence was collected from a man aged 35-49 years with alopecia areata. Some clones in this sample may be carry-over from other donors' samples. CDR3 nucleotides: TGTGCCAGCAGTTTCCAGGGGGGGGCAGGTGGAAACACCATATATTTT. Its translation: CASSFQGGAGGNTIYF.